This is a list of T cell receptor beta chains from one sample in a study of T cell responses to AZD1222 COVID-19 vaccine. This table comes from immunoSEQ multiplex PCR, and its TCRdb copy is limited to in-frame clones, with some not included. The profile covers about 100,000 clones, with roughly 90% appearing a single time and about 2% taken by the ten largest. The source was peripheral blood, collected on day 0 of AZD1222 vaccination. The receptor set was obtained from an adult in good health. CDR3s include the opening cysteine and the closing phenylalanine or tryptophan. The D gene is left open where the match is weak. For some rows the clone size is stated as once, few or many, or as a class when expanded; others skip it.

size: -; V: TRBV27; D: TRBD1; J: TRBJ1-4; DNA: TGTGCCAGCAGACCGGGACAGCAGAATGAAAAACTGTTTTTT; CDR3: CASRPGQQNEKLFF
size: -; V: TRBV29-1; D: -; J: TRBJ1-5; DNA: TGCAGCGTTGTTCTAGGGCGGGGTCAGCCCCAGCATTTT; CDR3: CSVVLGRGQPQHF
size: -; V: TRBV11-3; D: -; J: TRBJ2-1; DNA: TGTGCCAGCAGCTTAGCAGGAGAGCGGTTTACTGAGCAGTTCTTC; CDR3: CASSLAGERFTEQFF
size: -; V: TRBV2; D: -; J: TRBJ1-2; DNA: TGTGCCAGCAGCGTTCGGGCGGGGTGGTTTTCCGATGGCTACACCTTC; CDR3: CASSVRAGWFSDGYTF
size: -; V: TRBV28; D: -; J: TRBJ1-4; DNA: TGTGCCAGCAGCGGCACCGTGGGGGAAAAACTGTTTTTT; CDR3: CASSGTVGEKLFF
size: -; V: TRBV5-4; D: -; J: TRBJ2-6; DNA: TGTGCCAGCAGCTTGGACAGCCCAGGCTCTGGGGCCAACGTCCTGACTTTC; CDR3: CASSLDSPGSGANVLTF
size: -; V: TRBV4-3; D: TRBD2; J: TRBJ2-5; DNA: TGCGCCAGCAGCCCCCGAGTAGCGGGAGACGGAGAGACCCAGTACTTC; CDR3: CASSPRVAGDGETQYF
size: -; V: TRBV6-1; D: -; J: TRBJ1-4; DNA: TGTGCCAGCAGTGAAAATGACAGGCGAGCAACTAATGAAAAACTGTTTTTT; CDR3: CASSENDRRATNEKLFF
size: -; V: TRBV11-3; D: -; J: TRBJ2-5; DNA: TGTGCCAGCAGCTTAGGAACCCAGTTAAGATGGCGGGAGACCCAGTACTTC; CDR3: CASSLGTQLRWRETQYF
size: -; V: TRBV28; D: -; J: TRBJ2-5; DNA: TGTGCCAGCAGTCCCTCCGGCGGACACCTCCAAGAGACCCAGTACTTC; CDR3: CASSPSGGHLQETQYF
size: -; V: TRBV10-3; D: -; J: TRBJ1-5; DNA: TGTGCCATCAGTGAGGGGGGACAAGCGAGTCAGCCCCAGCATTTT; CDR3: CAISEGGQASQPQHF
size: few; V: TRBV15; D: -; J: TRBJ1-1; DNA: TGTGCCACCAGCAGAGAGTTAATGGGACCTCTCACTGAAGCTTTCTTT; CDR3: CATSRELMGPLTEAFF
size: once; V: TRBV2; D: -; J: TRBJ2-1; DNA: TGTGCCAGCAGTGAAGCGGCCCTCTCCTACAATGAGCAGTTCTTC; CDR3: CASSEAALSYNEQFF
size: -; V: TRBV27; D: TRBD1; J: TRBJ1-6; DNA: TGTGCCAGCAGTTTAATTCCTCAGGGGGCCAGTTCACCCCTCCACTTT; CDR3: CASSLIPQGASSPLHF
size: few; V: TRBV28; D: TRBD1; J: TRBJ1-2; DNA: TGTGCCAGCAGTTCCAACCAGGGGGCGCCAGGAGGCTACACCTTC; CDR3: CASSSNQGAPGGYTF
size: -; V: TRBV3-1/TRBV3-2; D: -; J: TRBJ1-2; DNA: TGTGCCAGCAGCCAGGACACAAACTATGGCTACACCTTC; CDR3: CASSQDTNYGYTF
size: -; V: TRBV28; D: -; J: TRBJ1-2; DNA: TGTGCCAGCAGCCTCCCCCGGACCCCCCAGGGCTACACCTTC; CDR3: CASSLPRTPQGYTF
size: -; V: TRBV7-6; D: -; J: TRBJ2-7; DNA: TGTGCCAGCAGCTCCCGTACGGGTTACTCCTACGAGCAGTACTTC; CDR3: CASSSRTGYSYEQYF
size: -; V: TRBV4-1; D: TRBD2; J: TRBJ2-4; DNA: TGCGCCAGCAGCCAAGAGGGGACTAGCGGGAGTGGTACCATTCAGTACTTC; CDR3: CASSQEGTSGSGTIQYF
size: few; V: TRBV6-2/TRBV6-3; D: TRBD1; J: TRBJ1-1; DNA: TGTGCCAGCAGTACTGACAGGGTGAACACTGAAGCTTTCTTT; CDR3: CASSTDRVNTEAFF
size: -; V: TRBV9; D: -; J: TRBJ2-3; DNA: TGTGCCAGCAGCGTAGACCTAGCGCTGGATACGCAGTATTTT; CDR3: CASSVDLALDTQYF
size: -; V: TRBV7-2; D: -; J: TRBJ1-5; DNA: TGTGCCAGCAGCTTAGGGACAGTTCTCAATCAGCCCCAGCATTTT; CDR3: CASSLGTVLNQPQHF
size: -; V: TRBV18; D: -; J: TRBJ2-1; DNA: TGTGCCAGCTCACCCGAACCAATGACCGCTCTCGGATACAATGAGCAGTTCTTC; CDR3: CASSPEPMTALGYNEQFF
size: -; V: TRBV25-1; D: -; J: TRBJ2-7; DNA: TGTGCCAGCAGTGATGGCTTGAGGGAGCAGTACTTC; CDR3: CASSDGLREQYF
size: -; V: TRBV9; D: -; J: TRBJ1-6; DNA: TGTGCCAGCAGCGTAGCGGTTCGGGAGGGCGCAAATTCACCCCTCCACTTT; CDR3: CASSVAVREGANSPLHF
size: -; V: TRBV7-9; D: TRBD2; J: TRBJ2-6; DNA: TGTGCCAGCAGCTCCACCACCCTGACTAGCGCTGGGGCCAACGTCCTGACTTTC; CDR3: CASSSTTLTSAGANVLTF
size: once; V: TRBV18; D: -; J: TRBJ1-1; DNA: TGTGCCAGCTCAATCGGACAGAACACTGAAGCTTTCTTT; CDR3: CASSIGQNTEAFF
size: -; V: TRBV19; D: TRBD1; J: TRBJ2-5; DNA: TGTGCCAGTAGTGTACAGGGGACGAGGGTCCAATCACAAGAGACCCAGTACTTC; CDR3: CASSVQGTRVQSQETQYF
size: -; V: TRBV19; D: -; J: TRBJ2-7; DNA: TGTGCCAGTAGTATATCGGGATGGGACTCCTACGAGCAGTACTTC; CDR3: CASSISGWDSYEQYF
size: -; V: TRBV5-6; D: -; J: TRBJ1-6; DNA: TGTGCCAGCAGCCTCGACCACCAATATAATTCACCCCTCCACTTT; CDR3: CASSLDHQYNSPLHF
size: -; V: TRBV11-3; D: -; J: TRBJ1-6; DNA: TGTGCCAGCAGCTTAGGATCACAGGGTTCGGGGAATTCACCCCTCCACTTT; CDR3: CASSLGSQGSGNSPLHF
size: -; V: TRBV7-9; D: TRBD1; J: TRBJ2-7; DNA: TGTGCCAGCAGCTTTGGACAGGGGGCGCGGTACGAGCAGTACTTC; CDR3: CASSFGQGARYEQYF
size: -; V: TRBV10-1; D: -; J: TRBJ1-1; DNA: TGCGCCAGCAGTGAGTCGAGGGGGATGGCGGCTTTCTTT; CDR3: CASSESRGMAAFF
size: -; V: TRBV7-2; D: TRBD1; J: TRBJ2-4; DNA: TGTGCCAGCAGCCTACAGGGGGCCATGGACATTCAGTACTTC; CDR3: CASSLQGAMDIQYF
size: -; V: TRBV5-4; D: -; J: TRBJ2-3; DNA: TGTGCCAGCAGCGCACGAAGTAGCACAGATACGCAGTATTTT; CDR3: CASSARSSTDTQYF
size: -; V: TRBV2; D: -; J: TRBJ2-7; DNA: TGTGCCAGCAGCCCTCGGCGGAACGAGCAGTACTTC; CDR3: CASSPRRNEQYF
size: -; V: TRBV5-4; D: TRBD1; J: TRBJ2-1; DNA: TGTGCCAGCAGCAGTGGGACAGGGGGCGGAGAGCAGTTCTTC; CDR3: CASSSGTGGGEQFF
size: -; V: TRBV5-4; D: -; J: TRBJ2-7; DNA: TGTGCCAGCAGCCGTACAGAGTCCTACGAGCAGTACTTC; CDR3: CASSRTESYEQYF